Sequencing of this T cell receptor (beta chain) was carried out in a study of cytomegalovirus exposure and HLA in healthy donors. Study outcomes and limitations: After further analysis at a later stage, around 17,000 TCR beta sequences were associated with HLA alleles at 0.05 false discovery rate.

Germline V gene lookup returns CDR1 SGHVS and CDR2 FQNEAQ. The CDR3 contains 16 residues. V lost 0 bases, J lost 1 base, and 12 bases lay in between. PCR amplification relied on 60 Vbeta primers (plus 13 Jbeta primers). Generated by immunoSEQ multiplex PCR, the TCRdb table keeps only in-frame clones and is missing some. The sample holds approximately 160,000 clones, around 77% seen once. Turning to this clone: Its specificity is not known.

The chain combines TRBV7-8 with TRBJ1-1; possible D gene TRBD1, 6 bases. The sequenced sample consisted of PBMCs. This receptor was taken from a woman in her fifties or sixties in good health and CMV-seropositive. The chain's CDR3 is CASSLAPRQANTEAFF. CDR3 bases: TGTGCCAGCAGCTTAGCCCCGCGACAGGCGAACACTGAAGCTTTCTTT.